This T cell receptor beta chain was found in a study of shared clonotypes between healthy human individuals. CDR3 length: 16 residues. With V trimmed by 1 base and J by 12 bases, 16 bases remained unmatched. Germline CDR1 reads SGHTA; CDR2 reads FQGNSA. Researchers divided each subset's genomic DNA evenly across several immunoSEQ plates. Here immunoSEQ multiplex PCR was the method, and the copy in TCRdb shows in-frame clones only, minus some. In the table there are over 1.4 million clones, about 96% of which are singletons. Specimen: naive CD4+ T cells sorted from blood. Subset: CD45RA+ positively selected. V gene TRBV7-2 combines with J gene TRBJ2-5, with 8 bases that match TRBD1. This receptor was identified in a man between 25 and 39 years old in good health. In nucleotides, the CDR3 is TGTGCCAGCAGCTTAGGGGCATACAGGGGGTATTCACCCGAGTACTTC. This gives the protein CASSLGAYRGYSPEYF. Together with reference TRBV7-2 and TRBJ2-5, the CDR3 gives the full variable domain: GAGVSQSPSNKVTEKGKDVELRCDPISGHTALYWYRQSLGQGLEFLIYFQGNSAPDKSGLPSDRFSAERTGGSVSTLTIQRTQQEDSAVYLCASSLGAYRGYSPEYFGPGTRLLVL.